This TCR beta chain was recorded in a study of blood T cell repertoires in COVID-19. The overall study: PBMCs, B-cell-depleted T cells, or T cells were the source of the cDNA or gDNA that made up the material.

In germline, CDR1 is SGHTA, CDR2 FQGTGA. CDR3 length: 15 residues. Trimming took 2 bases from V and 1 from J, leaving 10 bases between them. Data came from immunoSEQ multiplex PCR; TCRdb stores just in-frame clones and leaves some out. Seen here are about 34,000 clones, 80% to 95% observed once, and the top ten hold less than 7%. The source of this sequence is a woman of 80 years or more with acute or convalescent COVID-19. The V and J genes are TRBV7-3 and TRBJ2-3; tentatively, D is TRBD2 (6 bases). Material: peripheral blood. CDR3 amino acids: CASSLDGGGTDTQYF. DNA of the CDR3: TGTGCCAGCAGCTTAGACGGGGGTGGCACAGATACGCAGTATTTT.